The T cell receptor beta chain under discussion was sequenced for a study of CD8 T cells in ankylosing spondylitis. A word on this clonotype: Its antigen remains unknown.

Study findings and constraints: Some motif variants were previously reported in reactive arthritis synovial fluid and blood. Reported data indicate significant enrichment of disease-linked clones within matched ankylosing spondylitis synovial fluid. Characteristic of ankylosing spondylitis blood, it appeared, was a TCR beta motif comprising eight highly homologous variants.

With molecular barcodes, quantitative 5'-RACE was used to make the TCR beta libraries. A single record per CDR3 protein comes from TCRdb applying MiXCR to the 5' RACE reads. The table shows a few hundred thousand distinct CDR3 sequences, with over 15% occurring only once. The TCR sequence derives from a male donor with ankylosing spondylitis. The sample comprised blood, either unsorted or a sorted T cell fraction (not recorded which).

CDR3 region: CASSLGPRTQYF. DNA for the CDR3: TGTGCCAGCAGCTTAGGGCCACGTACGCAGTATTTT. The chain links TRBV11-1 to TRBJ2-3; D is ambiguous. Between the trimmed V and J ends, which lost 1 base and 8 bases, there was a span of 7 bases. The CDR3 has 12 amino acids. Germline V gene lookup returns CDR1 SGHAT and CDR2 FQDESV (reference sequence).